These T cell receptor beta chains were read from a single sample in a study of shared clonotypes between healthy human individuals. This table comes from immunoSEQ multiplex PCR, and its TCRdb copy is limited to in-frame clones, with some not included. Of about 1 million clones listed, roughly 70% are singletons. Sequencing was performed on memory CD4+ T cells sorted from blood. These receptors originate from a man aged 18 to 30 in good health. Both conserved end residues are part of each CDR3. The order of the fields is D gene, V gene, J gene, clone size, CDR3 DNA, CDR3 protein. A D gene is named only where the DNA matches it firmly. Size values are once, few and many counts, or a class for expanded clones, and some rows have none.

D: -
V: TRBV28
J: TRBJ2-7
size: -
DNA: TGTGCCAGCGGATTTGGGGTCTACGAGCAGTACTTC
CDR3: CASGFGVYEQYF

D: TRBD1
V: TRBV10-3
J: TRBJ1-6
size: -
DNA: TGTGCCATCAGTCGCGACAGGGCTAATAATTCACCCCTCCACTTT
CDR3: CAISRDRANNSPLHF

D: -
V: TRBV6-5
J: TRBJ1-3
size: -
DNA: TGTGCCAGCGGTGGGGGAAACACCATATATTTT
CDR3: CASGGGNTIYF

D: -
V: TRBV30
J: TRBJ2-5
size: -
DNA: TGTGCCTGGAGTTTCAGGTGGGGGGAGACCCAGTACTTC
CDR3: CAWSFRWGETQYF

D: TRBD1
V: TRBV7-3
J: TRBJ2-6
size: -
DNA: TGTGCCAGCAGCCTACTAAAGCCCGGGACAGCAAACTCTGGGGCCAACGTCCTGACTTTC
CDR3: CASSLLKPGTANSGANVLTF

D: TRBD2
V: TRBV7-7
J: TRBJ2-1
size: -
DNA: TGTGCTAGCAGCCCCGGGACTAGCGGGGAGCAGTTCTTC
CDR3: CASSPGTSGEQFF

D: -
V: TRBV5-4
J: TRBJ2-2
size: -
DNA: TGTGCCAGCAGCACGGCGGCACCCGGGGAGCTGTTTTTT
CDR3: CASSTAAPGELFF

D: -
V: TRBV18
J: TRBJ2-2
size: few
DNA: TGTGCCAGCTCACCGTCCCAGGATACCGGGGAGCTGTTTTTT
CDR3: CASSPSQDTGELFF

D: TRBD1
V: TRBV5-6
J: TRBJ1-2
size: -
DNA: TGTGCCAGCAGCTTAGGGACAGGGGGCGCTAAGGACTATGGCTACACCTTC
CDR3: CASSLGTGGAKDYGYTF

D: -
V: TRBV5-1
J: TRBJ2-7
size: -
DNA: TGCGCCAGCAGCCGCCTAGGGCCCACCTACGAGCAGTACTTC
CDR3: CASSRLGPTYEQYF

D: -
V: TRBV6-5
J: TRBJ1-2
size: -
DNA: TGTGCCAGCAGTTACTTAGGGACCTATGGCTACACCTTC
CDR3: CASSYLGTYGYTF

D: TRBD1
V: TRBV5-1
J: TRBJ2-6
size: -
DNA: TGCGCCAGCAGTTCCTTCGGACAGGGGAACGTCCTGACTTTC
CDR3: CASSSFGQGNVLTF

D: -
V: TRBV7-8
J: TRBJ1-3
size: -
DNA: TGTGCCAGCAGCTTATTTGTCTCTCAGAGCTCTGGAAACACCATATATTTT
CDR3: CASSLFVSQSSGNTIYF

D: -
V: TRBV5-4
J: TRBJ2-5
size: -
DNA: TGTGCCAGCAGCTCTGGACAGCAAGAGACCCAGTACTTC
CDR3: CASSSGQQETQYF

D: -
V: TRBV15
J: TRBJ2-1
size: many
DNA: TGTGCCACCAGCAGAGATGTCAATGAGCAGTTCTTC
CDR3: CATSRDVNEQFF

D: -
V: TRBV5-1
J: TRBJ1-2
size: few
DNA: TGCGCCAGCAGACAGGGCCTCTATGGCTACACCTTC
CDR3: CASRQGLYGYTF

D: -
V: TRBV4-1
J: TRBJ2-2
size: -
DNA: TGCGCCAGCAGCCAACCAGGAGGGACCGGGGAGCTGTTTTTT
CDR3: CASSQPGGTGELFF

D: TRBD1
V: TRBV29-1
J: TRBJ1-2
size: -
DNA: TGCAGCACAGGACAGGGCGGGTATGGCTACACCTTC
CDR3: CSTGQGGYGYTF

D: TRBD1
V: TRBV6-5
J: TRBJ1-2
size: -
DNA: TGTGCCAGCAGTTACCGGCAGGGGGGGCCCTATGGCTACACCTTC
CDR3: CASSYRQGGPYGYTF

D: -
V: TRBV30
J: TRBJ2-3
size: -
DNA: TGTGCCTGCCCGAGGGTCACAGATACGCAGTATTTT
CDR3: CACPRVTDTQYF

D: -
V: TRBV2
J: TRBJ1-2
size: once
DNA: TGTGCCAGCAAGTTAGGCGGCCCCTCCTATGGCTACACCTTC
CDR3: CASKLGGPSYGYTF

D: -
V: TRBV2
J: TRBJ2-2
size: -
DNA: TGTGCCAGCAGGGACTCCCCTCTTATAACCGGGGAGCTGTTTTTT
CDR3: CASRDSPLITGELFF

D: -
V: TRBV10-3
J: TRBJ2-7
size: -
DNA: TGTGCCATCAGTGAGTTGGGGGGAAGCTCCTACGAGCAGTACTTC
CDR3: CAISELGGSSYEQYF

D: TRBD1
V: TRBV6-1
J: TRBJ2-7
size: once
DNA: TGTGCCAGCAGTTTTGGACAGGCCTACGAGCAGTACTTC
CDR3: CASSFGQAYEQYF

D: TRBD1
V: TRBV5-1
J: TRBJ1-2
size: few
DNA: TGCGCCAGCAGCTTGATGACAGGGGGCGCGGATGGCTACACCTTC
CDR3: CASSLMTGGADGYTF

D: -
V: TRBV28
J: TRBJ2-1
size: -
DNA: TGTGCCAGCAGTTTAGGGCGTCAGGAGCAGTTCTTC
CDR3: CASSLGRQEQFF

D: -
V: TRBV6-5
J: TRBJ1-2
size: -
DNA: TGTGCCAGCAGTTACGCCCTGGCAGGGTCATATGGCTACACCTTC
CDR3: CASSYALAGSYGYTF

D: -
V: TRBV30
J: TRBJ1-1
size: few
DNA: TGTGCCTGGAGTGTAATGGGTGAAGCTTTCTTT
CDR3: CAWSVMGEAFF

D: -
V: TRBV30
J: TRBJ2-2
size: -
DNA: TGTGCCTGGAGTAAGGAAAGGAACACCGGGGAGCTGTTTTTT
CDR3: CAWSKERNTGELFF

D: -
V: TRBV30
J: TRBJ2-5
size: -
DNA: TGTGCCTGGAACGGAGGAAAGGAGCCGACCCAGTACTTC
CDR3: CAWNGGKEPTQYF

D: TRBD1
V: TRBV9
J: TRBJ1-1
size: -
DNA: TGTGCCAGCAGCCCAAAATCCGGGACAGGGTTGGTAGAAGCTTTCTTT
CDR3: CASSPKSGTGLVEAFF

D: TRBD1
V: TRBV5-1
J: TRBJ1-2
size: -
DNA: TGCGCCAGCAGCGCCGGACAGGGGGCTTTTGGCTACACCTTC
CDR3: CASSAGQGAFGYTF